One T cell receptor (beta chain) is described in this entry. Its matching antigen is unknown. Other DNA sequences of this sample code for an identical CDR3. The sample belongs to a study of shared clonotypes between healthy human individuals. Findings of the study overall: The study found lower generation probabilities in non-shared clonotypes than in those shared by all four donors.

Donors included only healthy HIV-negative adults lacking recent acute infections or vaccinations. Genomic DNA (from each subset) was split evenly across several immunoSEQ plates. Source study methods: There were no quality scores in the junction-only immunoSEQ sequences, so filtering differed. Profiled with immunoSEQ multiplex PCR; TCRdb holds only in-frame clones, not every one. The D gene and trimming were derived from the DNA, and the V and J assignments and clone size from that table. The profile shows some 2.4 million clones, approximately 93% of them singletons. V lost 0 bases, J lost 1 base, and 5 bases stayed unmatched. Germline V gene data show CDR1 as SGHRS and CDR2 as YFSETQ. The CDR3 length is 16 residues.

The sequence was collected from a man between 18 and 29 years old in good health. Some clones in this sample may be carry-over from other donors' samples. This chain links TRBV5-1 with TRBJ2-3; TRBD1 agrees at 7 bases. Sequencing was done on a sample of naive CD4+ T cells from PBMCs. Noted subset: CD45RA+ positively selected. This chain's CDR3 is CASSLEGGSGTDTQYF. The CDR3 bases are TGCGCCAGCAGCTTGGAAGGGGGCAGCGGCACAGATACGCAGTATTTT.